The source of this T cell receptor (beta chain) is a study of blood T cell repertoires in COVID-19. Patients from Seattle were sampled longitudinally, starting during active infection. Per the study methods: Reference gene primer amplification gave estimated nucleated cell counts. The table came from immunoSEQ multiplex PCR; TCRdb's copy has only in-frame clones and leaves some out. V and J calls and clone size are copied from that table; D and trimming were computed from the DNA. The sample lists about 500,000 clones; 70% to 90% were seen once. Sequencing used peripheral blood. This clonotype was obtained from a woman in her fifties or sixties with COVID-19, enrolled during active disease.

CDR3 in DNA: TGTGCCAGTACCCCAGGTGGGGGGAATGAGCAGTTCTTC. It translates to CASTPGGGNEQFF. V is TRBV9 and J is TRBJ2-1, with TRBD2 as a possible D gene (6 bases). This CDR3 region has 13 residues. Germline loops: CDR1 SGDLS, CDR2 YYNGEE. Deletions cut 8 bases from V and 7 bases from J, with 16 bases between. Full variable domain (outside the CDR3, taken from reference TRBV9 and TRBJ2-1): DSGVTQTPKHLITATGQRVTLRCSPRSGDLSVYWYQQSLDQGLQFLIQYYNGEERAKGNILERFSAQQFPDLHSELNLSSLELGDSALYFCASTPGGGNEQFFGPGTRLTVL.